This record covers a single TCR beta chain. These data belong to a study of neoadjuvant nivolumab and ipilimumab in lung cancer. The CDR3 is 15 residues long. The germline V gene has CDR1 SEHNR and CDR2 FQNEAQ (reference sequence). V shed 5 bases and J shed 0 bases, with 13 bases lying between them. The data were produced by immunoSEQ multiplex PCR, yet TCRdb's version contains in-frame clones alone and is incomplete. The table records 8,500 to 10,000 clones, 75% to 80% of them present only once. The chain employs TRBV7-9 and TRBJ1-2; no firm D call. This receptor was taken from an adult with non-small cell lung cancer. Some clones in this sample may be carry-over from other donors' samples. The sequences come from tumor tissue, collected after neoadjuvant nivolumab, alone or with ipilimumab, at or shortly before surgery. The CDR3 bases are TGTGCCAGCAGCCTCGGACGCTTAGCTAACTATGGCTACACCTTC. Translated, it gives CASSLGRLANYGYTF. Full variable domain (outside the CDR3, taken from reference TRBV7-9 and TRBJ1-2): DTGVSQNPRHKITKRGQNVTFRCDPISEHNRLYWYRQTLGQGPEFLTYFQNEAQLEKSRLLSDRFSAERPKGSFSTLEIQRTEQGDSAMYLCASSLGRLANYGYTFGSGTRLTVV.